This paragraph reports one T cell receptor (beta chain). Its antigen specificity is not known. No base-level quality is on record; no much larger clone is a single base apart. This entry is derived from a study of blood T cell repertoires in COVID-19 (TCRdb year 2020). Background on the whole study: Samples from collaborators originated in the United States, Italy and Spain and spanned both the acute and convalescent phases of COVID-19. Sample metadata almost always included a de-identified subject ID, COVID-19 status, age in years and sex. Where available, HLA class I and class II types were obtained from metadata supplied by the sample provider rather than from assay-based typing. The repertoires were made available in a free public database intended to serve as a resource for research on the immune response to SARS-CoV-2. Subjects who had been exposed to COVID-19, were actively infected with it, or had recovered from it provided the deeply sampled blood TCRbeta repertoires that made up the dataset. The prospective study material was composed of cDNA or gDNA derived from T cells, B-cell-depleted T cells, or PBMCs. Samples were obtained from the ongoing ImmuneRACE study (first 160 participants) and from 1,000 to 1,500 subjects provided by 6 global collaborators. Paper-wide results and their limitations: The quantity of clinical and demographic metadata differed by source and by participant and was supplied without curation.

Each collaborating institution followed its own protocols to collect whole blood in K2EDTA tubes. For TCRbeta analysis, collaborator samples were shipped as frozen whole blood, as isolated PBMCs, or as DNA extracted from either sample type. Per the germline V gene (reference sequence), PRHDT is the CDR1 and FYEKMQ is the CDR2. From the cysteine through the phenylalanine, the CDR3 covers 14 amino acids. CDR3 DNA is the only sequence kept; it has 42 bases, read in frame from the first base. The junction shows trimming of 0 bases on V and 6 bases on J, plus 9 bases between the germline ends. The immunoSEQ Assay, a bias-controlled multiplex PCR, was used to amplify TCRbeta CDR3 regions from genomic DNA. The original methods were these. Within the assay, amplification of reference gene primers was used to estimate how many nucleated cells each sample contained. Sequence reads were collapsed and filtered to measure the absolute abundance of every unique TCRbeta CDR3 rearrangement. For each sample, productive Simpson clonality was calculated as the square root of Simpson's diversity index across productive rearrangements. TCRdb mirrors the immuneACCESS table, restricted to in-frame sequences. Some clones are absent from its copies; in checked studies, under half trace to an unresolved V gene, and the reason for the others is unknown. V and J calls and clone size are those listed in that table; D and trimming were worked out from the DNA. This sample gives 250,000 to 350,000 clones in total; approximately 86% of them show up just once. Almost 9.5% of the sample is in the top ten clones.

Sequenced: peripheral blood. The sequence was collected from a man younger than 30 with active or convalescent COVID-19. The chain employs TRBV13 and TRBJ2-4; no D gene can be assigned with confidence. CDR3 region: CASSLGRGINIQYF. The DNA sequence reads TGTGCCAGCAGCTTAGGTCGCGGCATAAACATTCAGTACTTC.